Given below is one T cell receptor (beta chain) in context. This record belongs to a study of OX40 agonist ivuxolimab in advanced cancers. Profiled with immunoSEQ multiplex PCR; TCRdb holds only in-frame clones, not every one. The top ten clones hold 3% to 4.5% of a sample with approximately 80,000 clones, approximately 85% of them seen once. This clonotype originated in an adult with an advanced solid tumor such as melanoma, head and neck, liver or kidney cancer. The sequencing used CD4+ or CD8+ T cells sorted from blood, collected in a trial of the OX40 agonist ivuxolimab.

The DNA for the CDR3 is TGTGCCAGCAGTTCACCCCGGACTAGCGGGATCTCCTACACAGATACGCAGTATTTT. This encodes CASSSPRTSGISYTDTQYF. The V and J genes are TRBV28 and TRBJ2-3; 12 nucleotides match TRBD2. The V and J ends lost 4 bases and 2 bases, in that order; junction bases with no gene match: 13. The CDR3 is 19 residues long. Germline V gene sequence: CDR1 MDHEN, CDR2 SYDVKM.